This T cell receptor beta chain was obtained from a study of cytomegalovirus exposure and HLA in healthy donors. Study background: The 130 or so validation repertoires were reported in a later analysis to have been generated on the same platform as the roughly 670 first-cohort repertoires. General study results and limits: Most observed TCR sequences were rare, whereas some public TCRs were detected in many donors. According to the study, around 150 TCR beta chains were cytomegalovirus-associated.

From the roughly 120-subject validation cohort, which was separate from the roughly 620-subject first cohort, the donors were drawn. A note on this clone: No antigen is known for it.

The data were produced by immunoSEQ multiplex PCR, yet TCRdb's version contains in-frame clones alone and is incomplete. The sample consists of roughly 100,000 clones, about 85% of them appearing once. This CDR3 spans 15 amino acids. V was trimmed by 2 bases and J by 5 bases, leaving 15 bases between them. Germline V gene sequence: CDR1 MDHEN, CDR2 SYDVKM. The gene calls are TRBV28 and TRBJ1-1; D possibly corresponds to TRBD1 (6 bases). This receptor was obtained from a young woman in good health and CMV-seropositive. The specimen was PBMCs. CDR3 coding DNA: TGTGCCAGCAGTTTAAGGGGGGGCGGGCGAACTGAAGCTTTCTTT. Residues: CASSLRGGGRTEAFF.